This TCR beta chain emerged from a study of early T cells in non-severe SARS-CoV-2 infection. Across the whole study: Bulk RNA taken from unsorted whole blood was sequenced, leaving chains unpaired.

In the library, individual cDNA molecules carried attached unique molecular identifiers. TCRdb re-analysed the 5' RACE reads in MiXCR, keeping a single row per CDR3 protein. The sample carries about 76,000 distinct CDR3 sequences, about 10% recorded once. There are 12 residues in the CDR3. Germline assignment: CDR1 MGHDK and CDR2 SYGVNS. Trimming removed 4 bases at V and 7 bases at J, with 9 bases between. This clonotype was seen a handful of times. V gene TRBV25-1 combines with J gene TRBJ2-3; D gene unclear. This TCR was recovered from an adult who was a healthcare worker with PCR-confirmed SARS-CoV-2 infection or an uninfected control (not recorded which). The sample was whole blood. As DNA, the CDR3 is TGTGCCAGCAGTGCCCACGTATATACGCAGTATTTT. Translating it yields CASSAHVYTQYF.